The next 21 T cell receptor beta chains were all read from a single sample in a study of cytomegalovirus exposure and HLA in healthy donors. 60 Vbeta and 13 Jbeta primers were used in PCR. TCRdb's table, derived via immunoSEQ multiplex PCR, lists solely in-frame clones and lacks some. The data show 75,000 to 100,000 clones, with 65% to 85% seen just once and 13% to 15% held by the top ten. The specimen was PBMCs. The receptors shown here come from a woman aged 70 to 79 in good health and CMV-seropositive.

This chain joins TRBV11-1 and TRBJ2-1; TRBD2 aligns across 12 bases. The CDR3 runs 16 residues. After removal of 5 bases from V and 7 bases from J, the junction contained 9 bases not matched to a gene. The V gene's germline CDR1 is SGHAT and CDR2 FQDESV (reference sequence). This chain's CDR3 is CASSDRLAGVGNEQFF. The CDR3 DNA follows: TGTGCCAGCAGCGATAGACTAGCGGGAGTAGGGAATGAGCAGTTCTTC.

The chain has TRBV5-6 and TRBJ2-7, with 13 bases lining up with TRBD2. Germline lookup yields CDR1 SGHDT and CDR2 YYEEEE. The CDR3 has 16 amino acids. Unmatched junction bases numbered 9, after V lost 3 bases and J lost 6 bases. CDR3 residues: CASSSHRTSGSLEQYF. CDR3 coding DNA: TGTGCCAGCAGCTCCCATAGGACTAGCGGGAGTCTCGAGCAGTACTTC.

With regard to this clone: The same CDR3 arises from other DNA sequences in this sample as well. The chain employs TRBV5-1 and TRBJ2-5, with D unclear. Germline lookup yields CDR1 SGHRS and CDR2 YFSETQ. The length of the CDR3 is 13 residues. V gave up 0 bases and J gave up 5 bases, with 8 bases separating them. The CDR3 spells CASSLAGSETQYF. In nucleotides, the CDR3 is TGCGCCAGCAGCTTGGCGGGTAGCGAGACCCAGTACTTC.

The CDR3 coding sequence is TGTGCCAGCAGTTTAACTGGTGACAGGGCCGGAAACACCATATATTTT. This translates into CASSLTGDRAGNTIYF. This chain uses TRBV27 with TRBJ1-3; 7 nucleotides agree with TRBD1. This CDR3 contains 16 residues. The V and J ends lost 2 bases and 4 bases, in that order; junction bases with no gene match: 8. Per germline, CDR1 MNHEY and CDR2 SMNVEV (reference sequence).

The chain recombines TRBV28 with TRBJ2-7, with D possibly being TRBD1 (5 bases). From germline, CDR1 is MDHEN and CDR2 SYDVKM. CDR3 length: 12 residues. With 8 bases removed from V and 4 bases from J, the gap between germline ends came to 12 bases. CDR3 DNA sequence: TGTGCCAGCGGGATCCGACAGTACGAGCAGTACTTC. Amino acid sequence: CASGIRQYEQYF.

This clone was picked up one time. One junction end does not reproduce the germline sequence, and a read error may be involved. The chain has TRBV4-2 and TRBJ1-1, with 10 positions matching TRBD1. Germline CDR1 and CDR2: LGHNA and YNFKEQ. This CDR3 comprises 15 residues. The CDR3 is CASGQDGTGDTEAFF. CDR3 in DNA: TGTGCCAGCGGCCAAGATGGGACAGGGGACACTGAAGCTTTCTTT.

This sequence joins TRBV27 and TRBJ1-4; a possible D gene is TRBD1 (5 bases). The CDR3 contains 14 residues. Per the germline V gene, CDR1 is MNHEY and CDR2 is SMNVEV (reference sequence). Trimming shortened V by 3 bases and J by 7 bases, and 12 bases separated the two germline ends. The CDR3 sequence is CASSFGGRFEKLFF. The CDR3 bases are TGTGCCAGCAGTTTCGGGGGGAGGTTTGAAAAACTGTTTTTT.

J is TRBJ1-1 and V is TRBV10-3, with a weak D call TRBD1 (6 bases). Deletions cut 6 bases from V and 1 base from J, with 9 bases between. The CDR3 loop spans 13 amino acids. Germline V gives CDR1 ENHRY, CDR2 SYGVKD. The CDR3 bases are TGTGCCATCAGCCGACAGGCGAACACTGAAGCTTTCTTT. The encoded protein is CAISRQANTEAFF.

The rearrangement uses TRBV5-4 and TRBJ1-2; D gene ambiguous. The CDR3 runs 12 residues. From germline, CDR1 is SGHNT and CDR2 YYREEE (reference sequence). V dropped 0 bases and J dropped 8 bases, with 8 bases sitting between them. The CDR3 loop is CASSLGAGGYTF. The CDR3 coding sequence is TGTGCCAGCAGCTTGGGGGCGGGGGGCTACACCTTC.

The CDR3 spells CAISESFSLEVEQFF. As DNA, the CDR3 is TGTGCCATCAGTGAGTCGTTTTCCCTCGAGGTTGAGCAGTTCTTC. The chain uses TRBV10-3 and TRBJ2-1; D is unclear. With 0 bases removed from V and 9 bases from J, the gap between germline ends came to 15 bases. In germline, CDR1 is ENHRY, CDR2 SYGVKD. The CDR3 has 15 amino acids.

This chain connects TRBV7-3 to TRBJ1-4; 7 nucleotides line up with TRBD1. The V and J ends lost 4 bases and 8 bases, in that order; junction bases with no gene match: 4. CDR1 is SGHTA, CDR2 FQGTGA, per germline. The CDR3 extends over 13 amino acids. The CDR3 nucleotides read TGTGCCAGCAGCTCTCGACAGGGCGAAAAACTGTTTTTT. As protein: CASSSRQGEKLFF. The variable domain in full, completed from reference TRBV7-3 and TRBJ1-4, reads GAGVSQTPSNKVTEKGKYVELRCDPISGHTALYWYRQSLGQGPEFLIYFQGTGAADDSGLPNDRFFAVRPEGSVSTLKIQRTERGDSAVYLCASSSRQGEKLFFGSGTQLSVL.

This clone was detected only once. The genes are TRBV29-1 and TRBJ1-1, with 8 positions matching TRBD1. This CDR3 has 13 residues. Germline loops: CDR1 SQVTM, CDR2 ANQGSEA. J gave up 0 bases and V 7 bases, and 4 bases lay outside the gene matches. The CDR3 DNA reads as TGCAGCGGACAACAGGGGGTGAACACTGAAGCTTTCTTT. Protein sequence: CSGQQGVNTEAFF.

The J gene is TRBJ2-5, the V gene TRBV15, with D perhaps matching TRBD1 (6 bases). The CDR3 loop spans 17 amino acids. The V gene's germline CDR1 is LNHNV and CDR2 YYDKDF (reference sequence). Trimming took off 0 bases at V and 5 bases at J, with 19 bases between the two ends. This CDR3 is CATSRDDGGRGRETQYF. CDR3 nucleotide sequence: TGTGCCACCAGCAGAGATGACGGCGGCAGGGGAAGGGAGACCCAGTACTTC. Combining the CDR3 with reference TRBV15 and TRBJ2-5 gives the whole variable domain DAMVIQNPRYQVTQFGKPVTLSCSQTLNHNVMYWYQQKSSQAPKLLFHYYDKDFNNEADTPDNFQSRRPNTSFCFLDIRSPGLGDTAMYLCATSRDDGGRGRETQYFGPGTRLLVL.

The CDR3: CASSLLIAGGPLSYNEQFF. In DNA, the CDR3 is TGTGCCAGCAGCTTACTGATAGCGGGGGGACCGCTCTCCTACAATGAGCAGTTCTTC. The chain uses TRBV7-2 and TRBJ2-1; 10 positions agree with TRBD2. The CDR3 runs to 19 residues. V gave up 2 bases and J gave up 0 bases; unmatched junction bases: 10. Germline CDR1 SGHTA, CDR2 FQGNSA.

The rearrangement uses TRBV19 and TRBJ2-7, with 8 bases lining up with TRBD1. The trim removed 3 bases at V and 3 bases at J, leaving 7 bases unmatched. CDR3 size: 15 residues. CDR1 is LNHDA, CDR2 SQIVND, per germline (reference sequence). CDR3 region: CASSIGTGGRYEQYF. For the CDR3, the DNA is TGTGCCAGTAGTATCGGGACAGGCGGGCGCTACGAGCAGTACTTC.

The rearrangement joins TRBV28 to TRBJ2-2; the D gene is possibly TRBD1 (5 bases). The CDR3 loop spans 13 amino acids. V lost 5 bases, J lost 5 bases, and 9 bases lay in between. Germline V gene sequence: CDR1 MDHEN, CDR2 SYDVKM. The CDR3: CASSPQGTGELFF. Here the CDR3 DNA reads TGTGCCAGCAGTCCCCAGGGTACCGGGGAGCTGTTTTTT.

V is TRBV10-2 and J is TRBJ2-7, with 10 bases lining up with TRBD1. Germline lookup yields CDR1 WSHSY and CDR2 SAAADI. J was trimmed by 5 bases and V by 6 bases; bases with no gene match: 7. This CDR3 comprises 14 residues. CDR3 in DNA: TGCGCCAGCAGGTACGGACAGGGGGTGGACGAGCAGTACTTC. Its protein is CASRYGQGVDEQYF.

CDR3 in amino acids: CASRPGLSYGYTF. As DNA, the CDR3 is TGTGCCAGCAGACCAGGGCTCAGCTATGGCTACACCTTC. The chain joins TRBV28 to TRBJ1-2; D is possibly TRBD1 (5 bases). The CDR3 spans 13 residues. V was trimmed by 6 bases and J by 4 bases, leaving 12 bases between them. From germline, CDR1 is MDHEN and CDR2 SYDVKM.

The chain has TRBV2 and TRBJ1-2, with D possibly matching TRBD1 (5 bases). The CDR3 contains 14 residues. CDR1 SNHLY and CDR2 FYNNEI come from the germline V gene. Trimming shortened V by 9 bases and J by 2 bases, and 16 bases separated the two germline ends. CDR3 sequence reads: CAREKQDPNYGYTF. Written as DNA, the CDR3 is TGTGCCAGGGAGAAACAGGACCCAAACTATGGCTACACCTTC.

This chain's CDR3 is CASSPQGSGSTDTQYF. As DNA, the CDR3 is TGTGCCAGCAGCCCCCAGGGTAGCGGGAGTACAGATACGCAGTATTTT. The V and J genes are TRBV11-2 and TRBJ2-3, with TRBD2 identical over 9 bases. V was clipped by 5 bases and J by 3 bases; unmatched bases: 9. The CDR3 spans 16 residues. The germline CDR1 and CDR2 sequences are SGHAT and FQNNGV. Looking up the rest from reference TRBV11-2 and TRBJ2-3 gives the full variable domain: EAGVAQSPRYKIIEKRQSVAFWCNPISGHATLYWYQQILGQGPKLLIQFQNNGVVDDSQLPKDRFSAERLKGVDSTLKIQPAKLEDSAVYLCASSPQGSGSTDTQYFGPGTRLTVL.

The chain joins TRBV4-2 to TRBJ2-3; the D gene is possibly TRBD2 (5 bases). The CDR3 covers 14 residues. The germline CDR1 and CDR2 sequences are LGHNA and YNFKEQ. V shed 5 bases and J shed 3 bases, with 12 bases lying between them. CDR3 sequence: CASSERPGTDTQYF. In DNA, the CDR3 is TGTGCCAGCAGCGAAAGGCCGGGGACAGATACGCAGTATTTT.